The clone carrying this T cell receptor beta chain has just a few counts. A much larger clonotype is one base distant, so this may be a read error. The conserved closing phenylalanine or tryptophan is absent in this CDR3, likely reflecting a read error. Time point in this sample: newly diagnosed GD, antithyroid drugs for less than 3 months. Preparation of the TCR library used RNA extracted from PBMCs. The data originate from a study of regulatory T cells in long-lasting Graves disease. Trimming took off 0 bases at V and 6 bases at J, with 6 bases between the two ends. The germline gives CDR1 SGHTA, CDR2 FQGNSA. The CDR3 has 12 amino acids. CDR3 regions were amplified by Arm-PCR using iRepertoire HTBI primers to build TCR beta libraries. TCRdb re-derived calls from the multiplex PCR reads in MiXCR, one entry per CDR3 protein. The table lists around 400,000 distinct CDR3 sequences, about 15% of them singletons, with about 7.8% in the top ten.

These same records also appear under a second study, on T cells in Graves' hyperthyroidism and ophthalmopathy.

The chain employs TRBV7-2 and TRBJ2-7; TRBD2 might be the D (5 bases). This sequence originates from a woman between 40 and 50 years old with Graves disease. The specimen comprised peripheral blood mononuclear cells (PBMCs), sampled at new diagnosis, from a patient treated with antithyroid drugs. The CDR3 here is CASSLASGEQYL. The CDR3 bases are TGTGCCAGCAGCTTAGCAAGCGGCGAGCAGTACCTC.